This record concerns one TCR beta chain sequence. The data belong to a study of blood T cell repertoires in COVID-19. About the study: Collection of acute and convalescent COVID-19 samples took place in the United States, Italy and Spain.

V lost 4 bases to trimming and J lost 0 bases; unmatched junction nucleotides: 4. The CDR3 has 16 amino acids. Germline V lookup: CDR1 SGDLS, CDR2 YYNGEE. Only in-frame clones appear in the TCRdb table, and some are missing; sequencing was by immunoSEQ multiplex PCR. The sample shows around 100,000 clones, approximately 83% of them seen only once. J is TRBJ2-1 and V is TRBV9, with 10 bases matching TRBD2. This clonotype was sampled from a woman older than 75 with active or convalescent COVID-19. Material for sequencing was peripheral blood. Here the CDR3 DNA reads TGTGCCAGCAGCTCTAGCGGGAGAGTCTCCTACAATGAGCAGTTCTTC. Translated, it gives CASSSSGRVSYNEQFF.